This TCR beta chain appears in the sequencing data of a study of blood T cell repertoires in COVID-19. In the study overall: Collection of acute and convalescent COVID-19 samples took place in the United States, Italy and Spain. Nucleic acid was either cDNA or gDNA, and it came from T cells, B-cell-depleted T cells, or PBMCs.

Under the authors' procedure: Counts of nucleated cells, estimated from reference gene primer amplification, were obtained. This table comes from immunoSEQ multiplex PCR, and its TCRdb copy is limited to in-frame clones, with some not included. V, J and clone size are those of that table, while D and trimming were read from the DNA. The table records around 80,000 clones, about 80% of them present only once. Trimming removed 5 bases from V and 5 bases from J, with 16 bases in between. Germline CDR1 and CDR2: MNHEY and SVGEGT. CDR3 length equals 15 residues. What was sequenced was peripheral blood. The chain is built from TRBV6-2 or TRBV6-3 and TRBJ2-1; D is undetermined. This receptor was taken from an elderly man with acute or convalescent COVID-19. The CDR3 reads CASSPSARSNNEQFF. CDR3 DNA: TGTGCCAGCAGTCCCAGCGCCAGATCAAACAATGAGCAGTTCTTC.